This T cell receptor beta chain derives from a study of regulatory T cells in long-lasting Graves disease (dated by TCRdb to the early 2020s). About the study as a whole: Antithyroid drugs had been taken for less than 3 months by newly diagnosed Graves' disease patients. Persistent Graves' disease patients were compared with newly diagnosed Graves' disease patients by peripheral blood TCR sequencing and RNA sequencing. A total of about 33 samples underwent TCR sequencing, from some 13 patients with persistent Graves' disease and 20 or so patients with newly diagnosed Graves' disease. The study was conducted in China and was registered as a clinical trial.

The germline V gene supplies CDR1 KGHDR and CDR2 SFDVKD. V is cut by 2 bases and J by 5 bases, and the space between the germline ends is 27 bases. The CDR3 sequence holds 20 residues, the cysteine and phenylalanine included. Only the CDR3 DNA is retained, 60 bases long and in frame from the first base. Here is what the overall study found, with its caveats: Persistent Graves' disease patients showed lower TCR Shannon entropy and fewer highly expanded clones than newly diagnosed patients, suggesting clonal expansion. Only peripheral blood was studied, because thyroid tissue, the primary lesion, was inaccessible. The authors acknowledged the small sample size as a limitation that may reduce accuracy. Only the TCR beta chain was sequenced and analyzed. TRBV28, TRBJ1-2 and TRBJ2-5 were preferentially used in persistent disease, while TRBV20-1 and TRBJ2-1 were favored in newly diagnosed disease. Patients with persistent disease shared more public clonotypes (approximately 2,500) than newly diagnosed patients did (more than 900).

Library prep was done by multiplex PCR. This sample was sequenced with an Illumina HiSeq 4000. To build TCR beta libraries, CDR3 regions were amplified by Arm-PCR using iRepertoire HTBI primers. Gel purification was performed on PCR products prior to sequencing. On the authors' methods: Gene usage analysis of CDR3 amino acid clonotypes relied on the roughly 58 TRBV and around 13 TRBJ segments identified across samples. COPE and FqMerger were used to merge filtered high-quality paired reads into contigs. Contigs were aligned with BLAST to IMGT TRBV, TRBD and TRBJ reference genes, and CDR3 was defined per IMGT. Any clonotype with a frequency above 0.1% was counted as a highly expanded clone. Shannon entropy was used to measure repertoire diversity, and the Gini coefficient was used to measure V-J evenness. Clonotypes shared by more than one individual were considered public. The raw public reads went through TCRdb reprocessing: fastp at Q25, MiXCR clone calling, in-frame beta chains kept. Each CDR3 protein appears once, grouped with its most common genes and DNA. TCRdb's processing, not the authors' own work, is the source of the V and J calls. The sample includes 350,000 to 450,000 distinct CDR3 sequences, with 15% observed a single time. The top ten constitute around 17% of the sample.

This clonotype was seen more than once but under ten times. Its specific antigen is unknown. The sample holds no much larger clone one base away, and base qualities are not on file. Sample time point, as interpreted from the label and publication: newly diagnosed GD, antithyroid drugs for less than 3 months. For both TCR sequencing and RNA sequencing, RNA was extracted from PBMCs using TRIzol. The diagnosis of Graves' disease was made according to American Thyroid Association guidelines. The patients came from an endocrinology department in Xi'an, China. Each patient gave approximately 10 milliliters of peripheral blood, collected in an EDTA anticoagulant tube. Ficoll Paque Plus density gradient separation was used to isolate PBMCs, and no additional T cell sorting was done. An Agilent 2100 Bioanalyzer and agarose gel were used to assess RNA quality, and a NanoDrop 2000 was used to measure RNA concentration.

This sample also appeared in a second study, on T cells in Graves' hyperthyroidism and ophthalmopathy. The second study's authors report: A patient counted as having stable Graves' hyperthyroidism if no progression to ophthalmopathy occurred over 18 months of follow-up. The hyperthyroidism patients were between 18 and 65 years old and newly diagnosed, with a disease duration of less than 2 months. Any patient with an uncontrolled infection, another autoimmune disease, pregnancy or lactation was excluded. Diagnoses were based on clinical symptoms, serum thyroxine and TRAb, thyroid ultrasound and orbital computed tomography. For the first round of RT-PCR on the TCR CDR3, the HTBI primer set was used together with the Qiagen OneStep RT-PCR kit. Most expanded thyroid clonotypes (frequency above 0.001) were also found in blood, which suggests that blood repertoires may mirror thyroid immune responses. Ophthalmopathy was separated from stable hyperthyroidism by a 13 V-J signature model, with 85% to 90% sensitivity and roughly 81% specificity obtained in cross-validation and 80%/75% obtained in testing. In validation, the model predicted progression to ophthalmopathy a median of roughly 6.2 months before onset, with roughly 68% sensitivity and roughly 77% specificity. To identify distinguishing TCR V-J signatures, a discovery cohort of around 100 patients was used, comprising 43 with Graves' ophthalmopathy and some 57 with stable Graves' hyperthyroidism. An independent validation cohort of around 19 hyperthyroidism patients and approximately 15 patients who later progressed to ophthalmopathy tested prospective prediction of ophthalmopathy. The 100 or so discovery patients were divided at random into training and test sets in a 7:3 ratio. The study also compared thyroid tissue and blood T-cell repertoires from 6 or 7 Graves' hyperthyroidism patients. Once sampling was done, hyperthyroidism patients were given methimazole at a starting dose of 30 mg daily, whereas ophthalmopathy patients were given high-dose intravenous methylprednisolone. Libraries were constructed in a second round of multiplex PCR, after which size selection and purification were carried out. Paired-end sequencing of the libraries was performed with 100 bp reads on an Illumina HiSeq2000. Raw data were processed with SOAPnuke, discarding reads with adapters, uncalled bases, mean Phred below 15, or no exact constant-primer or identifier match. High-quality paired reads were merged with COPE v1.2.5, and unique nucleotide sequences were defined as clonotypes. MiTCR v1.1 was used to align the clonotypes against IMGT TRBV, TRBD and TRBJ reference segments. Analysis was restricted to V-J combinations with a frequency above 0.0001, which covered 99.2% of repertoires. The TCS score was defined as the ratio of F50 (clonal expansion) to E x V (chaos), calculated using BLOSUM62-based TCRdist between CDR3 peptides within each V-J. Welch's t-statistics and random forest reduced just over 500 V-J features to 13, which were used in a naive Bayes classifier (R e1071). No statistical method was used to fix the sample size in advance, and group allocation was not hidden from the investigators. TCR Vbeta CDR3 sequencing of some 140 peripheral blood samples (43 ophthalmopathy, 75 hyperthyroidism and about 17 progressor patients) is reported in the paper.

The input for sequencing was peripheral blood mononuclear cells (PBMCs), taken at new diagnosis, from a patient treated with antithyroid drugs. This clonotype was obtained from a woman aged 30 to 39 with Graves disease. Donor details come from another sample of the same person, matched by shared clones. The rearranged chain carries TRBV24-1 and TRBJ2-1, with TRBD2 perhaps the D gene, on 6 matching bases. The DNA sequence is TGTGCCACCAGTGATTCCCTCCCCCCCGCAGATCCGGGAGTCCACAATGAGCAGTTCTTC. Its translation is CATSDSLPPADPGVHNEQFF.